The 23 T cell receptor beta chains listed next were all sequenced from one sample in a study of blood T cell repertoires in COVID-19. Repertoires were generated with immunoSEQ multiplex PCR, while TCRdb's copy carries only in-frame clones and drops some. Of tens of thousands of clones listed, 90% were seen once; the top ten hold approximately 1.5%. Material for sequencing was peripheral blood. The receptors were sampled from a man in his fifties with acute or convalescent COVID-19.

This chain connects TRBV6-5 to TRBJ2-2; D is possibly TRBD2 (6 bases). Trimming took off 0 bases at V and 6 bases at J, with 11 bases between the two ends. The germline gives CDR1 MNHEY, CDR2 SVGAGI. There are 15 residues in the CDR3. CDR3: CASSYSAGIPGELFF. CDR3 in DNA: TGTGCCAGCAGTTACTCGGCGGGAATCCCCGGGGAGCTGTTTTTT.

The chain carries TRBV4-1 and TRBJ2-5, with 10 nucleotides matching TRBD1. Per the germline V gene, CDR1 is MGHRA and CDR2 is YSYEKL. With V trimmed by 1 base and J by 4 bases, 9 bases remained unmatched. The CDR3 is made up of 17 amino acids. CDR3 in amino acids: CASSQGTGGVLGETQYF. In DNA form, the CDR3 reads TGCGCCAGCAGCCAAGGGACAGGGGGAGTCCTGGGAGAGACCCAGTACTTC.

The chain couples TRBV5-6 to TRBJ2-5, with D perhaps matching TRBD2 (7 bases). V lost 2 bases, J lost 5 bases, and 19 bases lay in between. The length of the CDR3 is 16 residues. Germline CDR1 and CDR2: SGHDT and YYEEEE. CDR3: CASSFAAGHRSETQYF. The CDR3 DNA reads TGTGCCAGCAGCTTTGCAGCGGGACACCGATCGGAGACCCAGTACTTC.

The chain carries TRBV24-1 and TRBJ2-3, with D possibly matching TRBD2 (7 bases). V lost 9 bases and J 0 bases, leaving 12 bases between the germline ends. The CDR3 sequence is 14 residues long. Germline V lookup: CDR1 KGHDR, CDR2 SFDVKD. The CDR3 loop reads CATGSGGSTDTQYF. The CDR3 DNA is TGTGCCACCGGGTCGGGGGGCAGCACAGATACGCAGTATTTT.

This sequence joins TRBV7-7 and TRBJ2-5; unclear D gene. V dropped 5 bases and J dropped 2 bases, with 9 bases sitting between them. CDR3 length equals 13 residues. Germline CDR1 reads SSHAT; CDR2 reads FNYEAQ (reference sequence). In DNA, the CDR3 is TGTGCCAGCAGCCCCATCGAGCAAGAGACCCAGTACTTC. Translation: CASSPIEQETQYF.

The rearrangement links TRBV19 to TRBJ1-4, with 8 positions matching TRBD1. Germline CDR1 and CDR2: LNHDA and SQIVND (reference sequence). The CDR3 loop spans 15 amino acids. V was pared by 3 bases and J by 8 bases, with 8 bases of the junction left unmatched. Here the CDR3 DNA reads TGTGCCAGTAGTATGTTCGGACAGGGTGGCGAAAAACTGTTTTTT. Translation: CASSMFGQGGEKLFF.

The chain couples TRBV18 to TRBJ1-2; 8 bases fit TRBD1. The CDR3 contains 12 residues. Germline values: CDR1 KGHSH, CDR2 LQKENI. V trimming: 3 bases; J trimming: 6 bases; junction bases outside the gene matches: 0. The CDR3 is CASSPDRDGYTF. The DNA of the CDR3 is TGTGCCAGCTCACCGGACAGGGATGGCTACACCTTC.

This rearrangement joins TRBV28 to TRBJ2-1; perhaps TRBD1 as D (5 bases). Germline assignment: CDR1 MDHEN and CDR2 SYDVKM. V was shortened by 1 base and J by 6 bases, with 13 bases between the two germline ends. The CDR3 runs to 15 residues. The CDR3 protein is CASSLFSREVNEQFF. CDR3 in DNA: TGTGCCAGCAGTTTATTTTCCAGGGAAGTCAATGAGCAGTTCTTC.

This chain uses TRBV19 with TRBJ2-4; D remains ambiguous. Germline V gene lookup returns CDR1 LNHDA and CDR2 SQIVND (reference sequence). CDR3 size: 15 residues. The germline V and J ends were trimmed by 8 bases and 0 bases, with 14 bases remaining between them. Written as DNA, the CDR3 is TGTGCCAGTTCAACGCCAGCGCTAGCCAAAAACATTCAGTACTTC. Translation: CASSTPALAKNIQYF.

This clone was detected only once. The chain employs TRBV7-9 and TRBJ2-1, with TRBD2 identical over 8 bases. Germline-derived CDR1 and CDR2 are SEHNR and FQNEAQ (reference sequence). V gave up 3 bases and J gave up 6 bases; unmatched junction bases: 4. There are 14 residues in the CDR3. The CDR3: CASSFTGLVNEQFF. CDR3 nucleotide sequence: TGTGCCAGCAGCTTTACGGGACTAGTCAATGAGCAGTTCTTC. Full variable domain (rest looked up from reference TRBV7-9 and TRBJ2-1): DTGVSQNPRHKITKRGQNVTFRCDPISEHNRLYWYRQTLGQGPEFLTYFQNEAQLEKSRLLSDRFSAERPKGSFSTLEIQRTEQGDSAMYLCASSFTGLVNEQFFGPGTRLTVL.

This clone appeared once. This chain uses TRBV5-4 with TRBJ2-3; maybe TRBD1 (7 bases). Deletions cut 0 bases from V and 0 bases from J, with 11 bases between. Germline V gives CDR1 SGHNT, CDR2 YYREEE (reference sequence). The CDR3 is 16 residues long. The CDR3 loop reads CASSLAAGQSTDTQYF. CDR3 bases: TGTGCCAGCAGCTTGGCCGCGGGACAGAGCACAGATACGCAGTATTTT. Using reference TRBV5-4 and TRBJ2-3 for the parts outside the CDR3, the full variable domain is ETGVTQSPTHLIKTRGQQVTLRCSSQSGHNTVSWYQQALGQGPQFIFQYYREEENGRGNFPPRFSGLQFPNYSSELNVNALELDDSALYLCASSLAAGQSTDTQYFGPGTRLTVL.

The DNA of the CDR3 is TGTGCCATCAGCGCGGACAGGGATGGCTATGGCTACACCTTC. Protein product: CAISADRDGYGYTF. This sequence joins TRBV10-3 and TRBJ1-2; the match to TRBD1 covers 8 bases. V gave up 6 bases and J gave up 4 bases; unmatched junction bases: 7. The CDR3 is made up of 14 amino acids. The germline V gene encodes CDR1 ENHRY and CDR2 SYGVKD.

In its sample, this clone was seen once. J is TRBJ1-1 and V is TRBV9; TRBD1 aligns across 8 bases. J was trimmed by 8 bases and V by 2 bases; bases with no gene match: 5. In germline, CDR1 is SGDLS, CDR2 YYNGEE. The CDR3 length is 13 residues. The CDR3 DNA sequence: TGTGCCAGCAGCGTTGCAGGGGGCTCCGAAGCTTTCTTT. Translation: CASSVAGGSEAFF.

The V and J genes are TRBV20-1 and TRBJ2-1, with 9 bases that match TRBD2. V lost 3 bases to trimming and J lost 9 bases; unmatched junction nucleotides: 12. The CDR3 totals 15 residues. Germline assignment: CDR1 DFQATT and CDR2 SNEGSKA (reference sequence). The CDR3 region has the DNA TGCAGTGCTAGTCCGGGACTAGCTCTGGTTCTTGAGCAGTTCTTC. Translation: CSASPGLALVLEQFF.

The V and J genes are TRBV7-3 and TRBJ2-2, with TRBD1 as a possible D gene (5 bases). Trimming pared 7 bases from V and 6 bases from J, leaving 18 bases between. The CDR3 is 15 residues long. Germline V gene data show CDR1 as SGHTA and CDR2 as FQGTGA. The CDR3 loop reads CASTPSSQGPGELFF. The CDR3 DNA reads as TGTGCCAGCACCCCTTCATCGCAGGGCCCCGGGGAGCTGTTTTTT.

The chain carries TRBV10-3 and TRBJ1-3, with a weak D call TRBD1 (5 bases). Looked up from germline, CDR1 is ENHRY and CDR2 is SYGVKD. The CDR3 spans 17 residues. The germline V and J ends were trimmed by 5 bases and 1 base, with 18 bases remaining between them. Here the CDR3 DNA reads TGTGCCATCAGTCGAAGGGACTCCACGGTATCTGGAAACACCATATATTTT. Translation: CAISRRDSTVSGNTIYF.

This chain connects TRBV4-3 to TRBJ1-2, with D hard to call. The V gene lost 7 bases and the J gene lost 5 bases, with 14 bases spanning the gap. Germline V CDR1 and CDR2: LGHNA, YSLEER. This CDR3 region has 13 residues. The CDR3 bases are TGCGCCAGCAAGCGGGCAGAAGGATATGGCTACACCTTC. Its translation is CASKRAEGYGYTF.

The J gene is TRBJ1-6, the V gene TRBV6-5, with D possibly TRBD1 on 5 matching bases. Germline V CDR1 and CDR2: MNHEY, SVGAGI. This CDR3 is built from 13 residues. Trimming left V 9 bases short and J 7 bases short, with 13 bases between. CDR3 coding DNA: TGTGCCAGTACCAGGGTGAGAAATTCACCCCTCCACTTT. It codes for CASTRVRNSPLHF.

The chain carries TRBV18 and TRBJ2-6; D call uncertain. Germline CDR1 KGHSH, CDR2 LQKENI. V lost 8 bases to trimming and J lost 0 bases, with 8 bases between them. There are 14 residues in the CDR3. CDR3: CASARFSGANVLTF. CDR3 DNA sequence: TGTGCCAGCGCCAGGTTCTCTGGGGCCAACGTCCTGACTTTC.

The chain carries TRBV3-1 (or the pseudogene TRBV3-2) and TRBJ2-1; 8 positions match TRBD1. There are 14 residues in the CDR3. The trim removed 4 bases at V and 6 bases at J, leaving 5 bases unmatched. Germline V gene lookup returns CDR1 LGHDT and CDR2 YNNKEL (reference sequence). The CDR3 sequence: CASSLGTGPNEQFF. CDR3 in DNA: TGTGCCAGCAGCCTCGGGACAGGCCCCAATGAGCAGTTCTTC.

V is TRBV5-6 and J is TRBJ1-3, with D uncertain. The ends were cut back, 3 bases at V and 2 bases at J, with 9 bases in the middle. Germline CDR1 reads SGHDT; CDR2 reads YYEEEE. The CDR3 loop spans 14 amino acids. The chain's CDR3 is CASSSGFAGNTIYF. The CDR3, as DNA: TGTGCCAGCAGCTCCGGGTTCGCTGGAAACACCATATATTTT.

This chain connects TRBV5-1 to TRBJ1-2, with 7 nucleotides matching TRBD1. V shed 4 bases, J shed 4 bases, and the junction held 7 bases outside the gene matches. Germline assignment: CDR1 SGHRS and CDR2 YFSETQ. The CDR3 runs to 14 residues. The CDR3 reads CASSPSQGIYGYTF. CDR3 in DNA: TGCGCCAGCAGCCCCTCACAGGGGATCTATGGCTACACCTTC.

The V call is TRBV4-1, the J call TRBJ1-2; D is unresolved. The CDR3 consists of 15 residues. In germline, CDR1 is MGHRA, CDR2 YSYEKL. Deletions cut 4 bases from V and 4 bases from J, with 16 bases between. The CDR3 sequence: CASSRPTENFYGYTF. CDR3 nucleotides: TGCGCCAGCAGCCGCCCCACAGAGAATTTCTATGGCTACACCTTC.